What follows are 11 T cell receptor beta chains derived from one specimen sequenced in a study of PD-1 blockade in classical Hodgkin lymphoma. The time point denotes: cycle 4 day 1 (C4D1), after 6 weeks of nivolumab. Every single patient, without exception, relapsed after autologous stem cell transplantation, and brentuximab vedotin exposure varied. Here immunoSEQ multiplex PCR was the method, and the copy in TCRdb shows in-frame clones only, minus some. The sample has 100,000 or so clones, roughly 90% seen once; the top ten hold around 19%. Specimen: peripheral blood mononuclear cells (PBMCs), collected before the fourth cycle of nivolumab. The source is a human donor with classical Hodgkin lymphoma.

J is TRBJ1-2 and V is TRBV7-9, with D perhaps TRBD1 (5 bases). The CDR3 covers 14 residues. CDR1 is SEHNR and CDR2 is FQNEAQ in the germline V gene (reference sequence). V lost 0 bases and J 3 bases, leaving 8 bases between the germline ends. For the CDR3, the DNA is TGTGCCAGCAGCTTAGCAGGGGTTGACTATGGCTACACCTTC. It encodes CASSLAGVDYGYTF.

The chain employs TRBV7-9 and TRBJ2-1; 10 positions match TRBD2. V was pared by 6 bases and J by 8 bases, with 10 bases of the junction left unmatched. The germline V gene encodes CDR1 SEHNR and CDR2 FQNEAQ (reference sequence). The CDR3 has 15 amino acids. The CDR3 DNA is TGTGCCAGCAGTTATACTAGCGGGAATTTCGATGAGCAGTTCTTC. Translating gives CASSYTSGNFDEQFF.

This clone was counted once. The chain couples TRBV13 to TRBJ1-3; 9 nucleotides match TRBD1. V was clipped by 5 bases and J by 2 bases; unmatched bases: 7. The CDR3 length is 16 residues. Germline-derived CDR1 and CDR2 are PRHDT and FYEKMQ (reference sequence). CDR3: CASSTRQGEAGNTIYF. The CDR3 DNA sequence: TGTGCCAGCAGCACTCGACAGGGGGAGGCTGGAAACACCATATATTTT. Using reference TRBV13 and TRBJ1-3 for the parts outside the CDR3, the full variable domain is AAGVIQSPRHLIKEKRETATLKCYPIPRHDTVYWYQQGPGQDPQFLISFYEKMQSDKGSIPDRFSAQQFSDYHSELNMSSLELGDSALYFCASSTRQGEAGNTIYFGEGSWLTVV.

The rearrangement joins TRBV7-9 to TRBJ2-5; no clear D gene. The CDR3 extends over 11 amino acids. Germline CDR1 is SEHNR and CDR2 is FQNEAQ (reference sequence). Trimming cost V 5 bases and J 3 bases, with 4 bases left between them. The CDR3 coding sequence is TGTGCCAGCAGCCATAAAGAGACCCAGTACTTC. This encodes CASSHKETQYF.

This sequence joins TRBV7-9 and TRBJ2-6; D gene ambiguous. Germline V gene sequence: CDR1 SEHNR, CDR2 FQNEAQ (reference sequence). The V and J ends lost 8 bases and 0 bases respectively, with 8 bases between them. The CDR3 totals 14 residues. CDR3 residues: CASSWGSGANVLTF. CDR3 DNA: TGTGCCAGCTCTTGGGGCTCTGGGGCCAACGTCCTGACTTTC.

The CDR3 spells CASSPPVRTGGGFGTDTQYF. CDR3 DNA: TGTGCCAGCAGTCCCCCCGTCCGGACAGGGGGGGGGTTTGGCACAGATACGCAGTATTTT. The chain recombines TRBV27 with TRBJ2-3, with 10 bases identical to TRBD1. Germline V CDR1 and CDR2: MNHEY, SMNVEV (reference sequence). J gave up 1 base and V 5 bases, and 18 bases lay outside the gene matches. CDR3 length: 20 residues.

V is TRBV30 and J is TRBJ1-3; TRBD1 aligns across 7 bases. The CDR3 length is 15 residues. V was pared by 4 bases and J by 1 base, with 7 bases of the junction left unmatched. The germline gives CDR1 GTSNPN, CDR2 SVGIG (reference sequence). Written as DNA, the CDR3 is TGTGCCTGGAACTCGGCCAGGGGGTCTGGAAACACCATATATTTT. Translation gives CAWNSARGSGNTIYF. The whole variable domain, filled in from reference TRBV30 and TRBJ1-3, reads SQTIHQWPATLVQPVGSPLSLECTVEGTSNPNLYWYRQAAGRGLQLLFYSVGIGQISSEVPQNLSASRPQDRQFILSSKKLLLSDSGFYLCAWNSARGSGNTIYFGEGSWLTVV.

The rearrangement joins TRBV9 to TRBJ2-5; D remains ambiguous. The CDR3 is made up of 13 amino acids. Trimming took off 0 bases at V and 5 bases at J, with 8 bases between the two ends. Per the germline V gene, CDR1 is SGDLS and CDR2 is YYNGEE. The CDR3 sequence: CASSVEQTETQYF. CDR3 DNA: TGTGCCAGCAGCGTAGAACAGACGGAGACCCAGTACTTC.

The chain links TRBV18 to TRBJ2-5; D uncertain. This CDR3 has 11 residues. Per the germline V gene, CDR1 is KGHSH and CDR2 is LQKENI. The V and J ends lost 8 bases and 1 base respectively, with 5 bases between them. The CDR3 sequence: CASATQETQYF. The CDR3 DNA follows: TGTGCCAGCGCTACCCAAGAGACCCAGTACTTC.

The V and J genes are TRBV15 and TRBJ2-7, with 13 bases that match TRBD2. The V gene end was trimmed by 1 base and the J gene end by 3 bases; junction bases not matched to a gene: 0. The CDR3 runs to 15 residues. Germline assignment: CDR1 LNHNV and CDR2 YYDKDF (reference sequence). Here the CDR3 DNA reads TGTGCCACCAGCAGAGGGACTAGCGGGAGCTACGAGCAGTACTTC. Its translation is CATSRGTSGSYEQYF.

The CDR3 here is CASSIGRQGARNTEAFF. Here the CDR3 DNA reads TGTGCCAGTAGTATTGGGAGGCAGGGGGCGCGGAACACTGAAGCTTTCTTT. The V gene is TRBV19, the J gene TRBJ1-1; 8 nucleotides line up with TRBD1. Germline V gives CDR1 LNHDA, CDR2 SQIVND (reference sequence). This CDR3 region has 17 residues. The junction had 10 bases not matched to a gene; V was cut back by 3 bases and J by 1 base.